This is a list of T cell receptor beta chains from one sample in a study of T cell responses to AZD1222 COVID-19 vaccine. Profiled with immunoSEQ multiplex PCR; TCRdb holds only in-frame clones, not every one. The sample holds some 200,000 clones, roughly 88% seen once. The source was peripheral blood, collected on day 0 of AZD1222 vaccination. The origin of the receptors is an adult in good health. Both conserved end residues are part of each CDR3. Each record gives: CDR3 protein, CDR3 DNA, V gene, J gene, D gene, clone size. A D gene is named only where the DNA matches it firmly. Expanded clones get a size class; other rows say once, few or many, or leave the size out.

CSASDQGKGDGSQPQHF	TGCAGTGCTAGTGACCAGGGTAAAGGTGATGGGTCTCAGCCCCAGCATTTT	TRBV20-1	TRBJ1-5	-	-
CASSLTRQLQETQYF	TGTGCCAGCAGTCTCACCCGGCAGCTCCAAGAGACCCAGTACTTC	TRBV27	TRBJ2-5	-	few
CASSLPTVNYGYTF	TGTGCCAGCAGCTTGCCGACAGTTAACTATGGCTACACCTTC	TRBV7-2	TRBJ1-2	-	-
CASSPAMGVNTGELFF	TGTGCCAGCAGCCCAGCGATGGGCGTGAACACCGGGGAGCTGTTTTTT	TRBV7-6	TRBJ2-2	-	-
CATSRDGGGSPLHF	TGTGCCACCAGCAGAGATGGTGGAGGTTCACCCCTCCACTTT	TRBV15	TRBJ1-6	-	-
CASTYGPGTTLYEQYF	TGTGCCAGCACCTACGGACCCGGGACAACCTTATACGAGCAGTACTTC	TRBV7-2	TRBJ2-7	-	few
CASSHPIFSGRDNEQFF	TGTGCCAGCAGCCATCCCATCTTTAGCGGGAGGGACAATGAGCAGTTCTTC	TRBV4-2	TRBJ2-1	TRBD2	-
CASSVFQAGGEQYF	TGTGCCAGCAGCGTTTTCCAAGCGGGGGGCGAGCAGTACTTC	TRBV9	TRBJ2-7	TRBD2	-
CASSLSVDKNIQYF	TGCGCCAGCAGCTTGAGTGTGGACAAAAACATTCAGTACTTC	TRBV5-1	TRBJ2-4	-	once
CASSPEQIVNTGELFF	TGTGCCAGCAGCCCAGAACAGATAGTGAACACCGGGGAGCTGTTTTTT	TRBV3-1/TRBV3-2	TRBJ2-2	-	-
CASSYSPGSGNTIYF	TGTGCCAGCAGTTACTCACCGGGCTCTGGAAACACCATATATTTT	TRBV6-5	TRBJ1-3	-	-
CASSRDSLNTGELFF	TGTGCCAGCAGTCGGGACAGCCTGAACACCGGGGAGCTGTTTTTT	TRBV6-2/TRBV6-3	TRBJ2-2	TRBD1	once
CASSQDWPTSAQETQYF	TGTGCCAGCAGCCAAGATTGGCCGACTAGCGCCCAAGAGACCCAGTACTTC	TRBV14	TRBJ2-5	TRBD2	many
CASSVSGAAYNEQFF	TGTGCCAGCAGCGTCAGCGGGGCAGCCTACAATGAGCAGTTCTTC	TRBV9	TRBJ2-1	TRBD2	once
CASSREARDYEQYF	TGTGCCAGCAGCCGAGAGGCGAGGGACTACGAGCAGTACTTC	TRBV3-1/TRBV3-2	TRBJ2-7	-	-
CASSLMGPPETQYF	TGTGCCAGCAGCTTAATGGGTCCTCCAGAGACCCAGTACTTC	TRBV7-3	TRBJ2-5	-	-
CASRLSGGAYNEQFF	TGTGCCAGCAGGCTCAGCGGGGGGGCCTACAATGAGCAGTTCTTC	TRBV27	TRBJ2-1	TRBD2	-
CASSLDGRENTEAFF	TGCGCCAGCAGCTTGGATGGACGGGAGAACACTGAAGCTTTCTTT	TRBV5-1	TRBJ1-1	-	-
CASSLETYTGELFF	TGTGCCAGCAGCTTAGAGACTTACACCGGGGAGCTGTTTTTT	TRBV11-3	TRBJ2-2	-	-
CASSLLYDPRSGNTIYF	TGTGCCAGCAGCTTATTATATGACCCCCGGTCTGGAAACACCATATATTTT	TRBV13	TRBJ1-3	-	-
CASSFGGMKNEQYF	TGTGCCAGCAGTTTTGGCGGGATGAAAAACGAGCAGTACTTC	TRBV27	TRBJ2-7	-	-
CASRPGLWTEAFF	TGTGCCAGCAGGCCGGGTTTGTGGACTGAAGCTTTCTTT	TRBV6-6	TRBJ1-1	-	-
CASSTLGTAPTYEQYF	TGTGCCAGCAGCACCCTAGGGACGGCCCCTACCTACGAGCAGTACTTC	TRBV7-9	TRBJ2-7	-	-
CASRNEGSNSPLHF	TGTGCCAGTAGGAACGAGGGCTCAAATTCACCCCTCCACTTT	TRBV19	TRBJ1-6	-	-
CASSSTLTGLAGGMQETQYF	TGTGCCAGCAGCTCTACTCTCACGGGACTAGCGGGGGGGATGCAAGAGACCCAGTACTTC	TRBV7-8	TRBJ2-5	TRBD2	-
CASSPRTGSTGELFF	TGTGCCAGCAGTCCCCGGACAGGGAGCACCGGGGAGCTGTTTTTT	TRBV2	TRBJ2-2	TRBD1	-
CASSLVDSLDQPQHF	TGTGCCAGCAGCTTAGTCGACAGTCTAGATCAGCCCCAGCATTTT	TRBV7-6	TRBJ1-5	-	-
CARSLGQGWLAGGGIFYEQYF	TGTGCCAGAAGCTTGGGACAGGGGTGGCTAGCGGGGGGCGGTATTTTCTACGAGCAGTACTTC	TRBV5-3	TRBJ2-7	TRBD2	-
CASREGQGYEQYF	TGCGCCAGCAGGGAGGGACAGGGCTACGAGCAGTACTTC	TRBV10-2	TRBJ2-7	TRBD1	-
CASSLGNYEQYF	TGTGCCAGCAGCCTCGGAAATTACGAGCAGTACTTC	TRBV28	TRBJ2-7	-	-
CASSLAAGQGGTGELFF	TGTGCCAGCAGCTTAGCCGCGGGACAGGGTGGCACCGGGGAGCTGTTTTTT	TRBV7-6	TRBJ2-2	TRBD1	once
CASSLAVGSNYGYTF	TGTGCCAGCAGCTTAGCCGTTGGTTCTAACTATGGCTACACCTTC	TRBV7-2	TRBJ1-2	-	-
CASSLEPMNTEAFF	TGCGCCAGCAGCTTGGAACCGATGAACACTGAAGCTTTCTTT	TRBV5-1	TRBJ1-1	-	-
CATSRVAGLNEKLFF	TGTGCCACCAGCAGAGTCGCAGGACTCAATGAAAAACTGTTTTTT	TRBV15	TRBJ1-4	-	-
CASSVGQGETQYF	TGTGCCAGCAGCGTGGGGCAAGGGGAGACCCAGTACTTC	TRBV9	TRBJ2-5	-	-
CSAPWDRPTDTQYF	TGCAGCGCCCCCTGGGACAGACCAACAGATACGCAGTATTTT	TRBV29-1	TRBJ2-3	TRBD1	-
CASSLGLAGAWETQYF	TGTGCCAGCAGTTTAGGACTAGCGGGGGCATGGGAGACCCAGTACTTC	TRBV27	TRBJ2-5	TRBD2	-
CASSLLREIGELFF	TGTGCCAGCAGTTTATTGAGGGAGATCGGGGAGCTGTTTTTT	TRBV27	TRBJ2-2	-	-
CASRTAHDRASGYTF	TGTGCCAGCAGGACGGCGCACGACAGGGCTTCTGGCTACACCTTC	TRBV6-5	TRBJ1-2	TRBD1	-
CSARESYEQYF	TGCAGTGCTAGAGAGTCTTACGAGCAGTACTTC	TRBV20-1	TRBJ2-7	-	-
CASSHDRGEGEKLFF	TGTGCCAGCAGCCATGACAGAGGGGAGGGTGAAAAACTGTTTTTT	TRBV7-2	TRBJ1-4	-	-
CASRMRGVGQETQYF	TGTGCCAGCAGGATGCGGGGGGTGGGGCAAGAGACCCAGTACTTC	TRBV27	TRBJ2-5	TRBD2	-
CASSATGTFNEQFF	TGTGCCAGCAGCGCGACCGGGACCTTCAATGAGCAGTTCTTC	TRBV9	TRBJ2-1	-	-
CASSQGTSGRVNEQFF	TGTGCCAGCAGCCAGGGGACTAGCGGGAGGGTCAATGAGCAGTTCTTC	TRBV7-2	TRBJ2-1	TRBD2	-
CASSISQPMGYTGELFF	TGTGCCAGTAGTATTTCGCAGCCTATGGGTTATACCGGGGAGCTGTTTTTT	TRBV19	TRBJ2-2	-	-
CASSKAFMNTEAFF	TGTGCCAGCAGCAAGGCGTTCATGAACACTGAAGCTTTCTTT	TRBV6-5	TRBJ1-1	-	-
CASSGLTNTEAFF	TGCGCCAGCAGCGGACTTACGAACACTGAAGCTTTCTTT	TRBV5-1	TRBJ1-1	-	-
CASMEAATYEQYF	TGTGCCAGCATGGAAGCAGCCACCTACGAGCAGTACTTC	TRBV12-3/TRBV12-4	TRBJ2-7	-	-
CASTSPNEQFF	TGTGCCAGCACTAGCCCCAATGAGCAGTTCTTC	TRBV28	TRBJ2-1	-	once
CASRYRGGGTDTQYF	TGCGCCAGCAGGTACAGGGGAGGGGGCACAGATACGCAGTATTTT	TRBV4-3	TRBJ2-3	-	-
CSASFLEGSRYNEQFF	TGCAGTGCTAGTTTTTTGGAGGGGTCGAGGTACAATGAGCAGTTCTTC	TRBV20-1	TRBJ2-1	-	-